The next 3 T cell receptor beta chains were all read from a single sample in a study of T cells in Graves' hyperthyroidism and ophthalmopathy (dated by TCRdb to between 2018 and 2021). Library creation used multiplex PCR. The reads were generated on an Illumina HiSeq 2000. Amplification of TCR beta CDR3 regions was carried out from RNA transcripts. The first round of RT-PCR for the TCR CDR3 was performed with the HTBI primer set and the Qiagen OneStep RT-PCR kit. The public reads were run again by TCRdb, first through fastp at Q25 and then through MiXCR, and only productive beta chains were kept. Identical CDR3 proteins give one entry, which carries the most common genes and DNA. The sample data list 250,000 to 300,000 distinct CDR3 sequences, and 13% to 15% of these were observed just once. The ten largest clonotypes hold approximately 12% of the sample. Sequencing input: blood. These receptors came from a woman aged 40-49 years with Graves' hyperthyroidism that later progressed to Graves' ophthalmopathy.

This clonotype was counted at least ten times. The CDR3 reads CASSEGGSTDSGNTIYF. The CDR3 DNA is TGTGCCAGCAGTGAAGGGGGGTCGACAGACTCTGGAAACACCATATATTTT. The chain carries TRBV6-1 and TRBJ1-3; maybe TRBD1 (5 bases). V lost 1 base to trimming and J lost 0 bases, with 13 bases between them. The germline V gene encodes CDR1 MNHNS and CDR2 SASEGT. This CDR3 has 17 amino acids.

This clonotype was observed at least ten times. This rearrangement joins TRBV19 to TRBJ1-2; D is possibly TRBD1 (5 bases). V was clipped by 9 bases and J by 2 bases, with 19 bases between them. Germline loops: CDR1 LNHDA, CDR2 SQIVND (reference sequence). CDR3 length equals 15 residues. The CDR3 protein is CASQTPQGGNYGYTF. The CDR3 DNA follows: TGTGCCAGCCAGACCCCTCAGGGAGGGAACTATGGCTACACCTTC.

In this sample, this clonotype turned up many times. The V call is TRBV7-8, the J call TRBJ2-7, with 11 bases aligning to TRBD1. CDR3 length equals 16 residues. Trimming cost V 5 bases and J 5 bases; bases outside gene matches: 11. Per the germline V gene, CDR1 is SGHVS and CDR2 is FQNEAQ. The chain's CDR3 is CASSHKTGTGGHEQYF. CDR3 coding DNA: TGTGCCAGCAGCCACAAAACCGGGACAGGGGGTCACGAGCAGTACTTC.